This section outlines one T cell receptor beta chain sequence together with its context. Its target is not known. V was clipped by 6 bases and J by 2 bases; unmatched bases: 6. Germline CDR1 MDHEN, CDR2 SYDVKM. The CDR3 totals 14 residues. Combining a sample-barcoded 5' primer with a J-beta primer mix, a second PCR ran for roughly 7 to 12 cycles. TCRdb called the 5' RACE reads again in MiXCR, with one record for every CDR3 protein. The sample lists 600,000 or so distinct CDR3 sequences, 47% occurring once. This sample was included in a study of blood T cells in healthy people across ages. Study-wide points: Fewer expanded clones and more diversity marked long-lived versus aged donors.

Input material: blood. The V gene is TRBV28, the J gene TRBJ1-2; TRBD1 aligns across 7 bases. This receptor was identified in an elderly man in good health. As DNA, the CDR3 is TGTGCCAGCAGGGGGACAGAGAGAAACTATGGCTACACCTTC. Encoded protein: CASRGTERNYGYTF.